One and the same sample provided the 27 T cell receptor beta chains below, sequenced in a study of blood T cell repertoires in COVID-19. Using immunoSEQ multiplex PCR, the repertoire was profiled, and TCRdb retains in-frame clones only, with some absent. The sample shows under 200,000 clones, 89% of them seen only once. The specimen was PBMCs or T cells enriched from blood (not recorded which). These receptors were taken from a woman under 30 who had recovered from COVID-19.

This chain connects TRBV7-8 to TRBJ2-3; D not resolved. Looked up from germline, CDR1 is SGHVS and CDR2 is FQNEAQ. Trimming took 4 bases from V and 5 from J, leaving 7 bases between them. The CDR3 has 12 amino acids. CDR3 region: CASSSQEDTQYF. The CDR3 region has the DNA TGTGCCAGCAGCTCCCAGGAAGATACGCAGTATTTT.

This clone was recorded once. This chain uses TRBV6-5 with TRBJ2-2, with TRBD1 as a possible D gene (6 bases). The CDR3 loop spans 15 amino acids. Trimming took off 11 bases at V and 0 bases at J, with 16 bases between the two ends. CDR1 is MNHEY, CDR2 SVGAGI, per germline. This CDR3 reads CAGAPGVTNTGELFF. Here the CDR3 DNA reads TGTGCCGGAGCCCCAGGGGTTACGAACACCGGGGAGCTGTTTTTT.

The V and J genes are TRBV18 and TRBJ2-7; D not resolved. This CDR3 comprises 13 residues. V was clipped by 3 bases and J by 3 bases, with 9 bases between them. Germline V lookup: CDR1 KGHSH, CDR2 LQKENI. CDR3: CASSPYTDYEQYF. DNA of the CDR3: TGTGCCAGCTCACCCTATACAGACTACGAGCAGTACTTC.

This chain connects TRBV28 to TRBJ2-1, with TRBD2 matching 12 bases. The CDR3 has 18 residues. The J segment lost 3 bases and the V segment lost 3 bases, leaving 9 bases of the junction unmatched. Germline assignment: CDR1 MDHEN and CDR2 SYDVKM. CDR3 region: CASSLPLAGGSDYNEQFF. In DNA form, the CDR3 reads TGTGCCAGCAGTTTGCCCCTAGCGGGAGGGTCGGACTACAATGAGCAGTTCTTC.

The V call is TRBV18, the J call TRBJ1-2; unclear D gene. Trimming took 4 bases from V and 7 from J, leaving 10 bases between them. The germline V gene encodes CDR1 KGHSH and CDR2 LQKENI. CDR3 length: 12 amino acids. The CDR3 here is CASSLPDSGYTF. The CDR3 nucleotides are TGTGCCAGCTCACTCCCCGACTCTGGCTACACCTTC.

The chain is built from TRBV29-1 and TRBJ1-4; D unclear. Germline lookup yields CDR1 SQVTM and CDR2 ANQGSEA. There are 14 residues in the CDR3. V lost 4 bases and J lost 5, with 14 bases in between. The CDR3 here is CSVASGSGNEKLFF. CDR3 nucleotide sequence: TGCAGCGTTGCGTCCGGGTCTGGGAATGAAAAACTGTTTTTT.

This chain joins TRBV28 and TRBJ1-4; tentative D call: TRBD1 (5 bases). Germline assignment: CDR1 MDHEN and CDR2 SYDVKM. V lost 8 bases and J 0 bases, leaving 16 bases between the germline ends. The CDR3 spans 16 residues. CDR3 protein: CASASWWGATNEKLFF. The CDR3 DNA reads as TGTGCCAGCGCCTCTTGGTGGGGGGCAACTAATGAAAAACTGTTTTTT.

V and J are TRBV30 and TRBJ1-6; TRBD1 matches at 8 bases. This CDR3 is built from 15 residues. Per germline, CDR1 GTSNPN and CDR2 SVGIG (reference sequence). V dropped 3 bases and J dropped 8; count of bases not matched to a gene: 9. This CDR3 is CAWSVPRGRDSPLHF. As DNA, the CDR3 is TGTGCCTGGAGCGTCCCCAGGGGGCGGGATTCACCCCTCCACTTT.

This clone was seen more than once but under ten times. V usage is TRBV6-2 or TRBV6-3 and J usage is TRBJ2-3; maybe TRBD1 (5 bases). From germline, CDR1 is MNHEY and CDR2 SVGEGT. The V and J ends lost 6 bases and 1 base respectively, with 14 bases between them. This CDR3 is 15 amino acids long. CDR3 DNA sequence: TGTGCCAGCAGCTCCCGACAGAGACGCACAGATACGCAGTATTTT. It is translated as CASSSRQRRTDTQYF.

This clone was seen a single time. This sequence joins TRBV14 and TRBJ2-1; 8 nucleotides line up with TRBD2. J gave up 6 bases and V 4 bases, and 14 bases lay outside the gene matches. The germline V gene has CDR1 SGHDN and CDR2 FVKESK. The length of the CDR3 is 17 residues. CDR3 residues: CASSPLFRTSHGNEQFF. The CDR3 nucleotides are TGTGCCAGCAGCCCCTTGTTCCGGACTAGCCATGGCAATGAGCAGTTCTTC. Full variable domain (missing parts from reference TRBV14 and TRBJ2-1): EAGVTQFPSHSVIEKGQTVTLRCDPISGHDNLYWYRRVMGKEIKFLLHFVKESKQDESGMPNNRFLAERTGGTYSTLKVQPAELEDSGVYFCASSPLFRTSHGNEQFFGPGTRLTVL.

The J gene is TRBJ2-1, the V gene TRBV4-3; TRBD2 agrees at 10 bases. Germline V gives CDR1 LGHNA, CDR2 YSLEER. J lost 1 base, V lost 3 bases, and 3 bases had no gene match. This CDR3 region has 16 residues. The CDR3 is CASSQDSGRSYNEQFF. Written as DNA, the CDR3 is TGCGCCAGCAGCCAGGATAGCGGGAGGTCCTACAATGAGCAGTTCTTC.

The sample holds a few counts of this clone. V and J are TRBV18 and TRBJ2-7, with 7 bases identical to TRBD1. The CDR3 loop spans 15 amino acids. Germline-derived CDR1 and CDR2 are KGHSH and LQKENI. V trimming: 3 bases; J trimming: 2 bases; junction bases outside the gene matches: 7. Written as DNA, the CDR3 is TGTGCCAGCTCACCTGAGACAGGGTCGGCCTACGAGCAGTACTTC. Protein: CASSPETGSAYEQYF.

V is TRBV5-1 and J is TRBJ2-1; TRBD1 is a possible D gene (6 bases). Trimming shortened V by 5 bases and J by 2 bases, and 20 bases separated the two germline ends. The CDR3 extends over 17 amino acids. Germline CDR1 and CDR2: SGHRS and YFSETQ. CDR3 nucleotides: TGCGCCAGCAGGAAAACAGGGAATCCTTCTCCCTACAATGAGCAGTTCTTC. Its translation is CASRKTGNPSPYNEQFF.

The CDR3 bases are TGCGCCAGCAGCCAGGGGACAGTCGGAAACACCATATATTTT. Its protein is CASSQGTVGNTIYF. J is TRBJ1-3 and V is TRBV5-1; 7 bases align to TRBD1. This CDR3 spans 14 amino acids. V lost 4 bases, J lost 4 bases, and 5 bases stayed unmatched. Germline V gene lookup returns CDR1 SGHRS and CDR2 YFSETQ.

The chain employs TRBV2 and TRBJ2-1; D is unresolved. The CDR3 has 14 residues. With 2 bases removed from V and 4 bases from J, the gap between germline ends came to 9 bases. Germline CDR1 is SNHLY and CDR2 is FYNNEI. This CDR3 is CASSESSQYNEQFF. The DNA of the CDR3 is TGTGCCAGCAGTGAATCCTCACAGTACAATGAGCAGTTCTTC.

The chain is built from TRBV7-6 and TRBJ2-7; possibly TRBD2 for D (6 bases). This CDR3 is 16 amino acids long. Per the germline V gene, CDR1 is SGHVS and CDR2 is FNYEAQ. The ends were cut back, 5 bases at V and 3 bases at J, with 20 bases in the middle. DNA of the CDR3: TGTGCCAGCAGCCCGAGGGACCGACTAGACTACTACGAGCAGTACTTC. Translated: CASSPRDRLDYYEQYF.

The chain recombines TRBV5-1 with TRBJ2-7; D is ambiguous. The CDR3 totals 12 residues. Germline CDR1 reads SGHRS; CDR2 reads YFSETQ. The V end lost 0 bases, the J end lost 6 bases, and 7 bases lay between the germline ends. The CDR3 protein is CASSLGGGEQYF. The CDR3 bases are TGCGCCAGCAGCTTGGGAGGCGGCGAGCAGTACTTC.

V is TRBV7-3 and J is TRBJ1-1; D remains ambiguous. The germline CDR1 and CDR2 sequences are SGHTA and FQGTGA. The ends were cut back, 2 bases at V and 1 base at J, with 5 bases in the middle. This CDR3 has 13 residues. The CDR3 DNA sequence: TGTGCCAGCAGCTTACAGCGGAACACTGAAGCTTTCTTT. Translating it yields CASSLQRNTEAFF. Variable domain in full (rest from reference TRBV7-3 and TRBJ1-1): GAGVSQTPSNKVTEKGKYVELRCDPISGHTALYWYRQSLGQGPEFLIYFQGTGAADDSGLPNDRFFAVRPEGSVSTLKIQRTERGDSAVYLCASSLQRNTEAFFGQGTRLTVV.

J is TRBJ2-7 and V is TRBV7-8, with 8 nucleotides matching TRBD2. The germline gives CDR1 SGHVS, CDR2 FQNEAQ. The J segment lost 1 base and the V segment lost 6 bases, leaving 11 bases of the junction unmatched. The CDR3 length is 16 residues. In nucleotides, the CDR3 is TGTGCCAGCAGTCCTATGGGAACTAGCGGTTCCTACGAGCAGTACTTC. Its translation is CASSPMGTSGSYEQYF.

V usage is TRBV7-2 and J usage is TRBJ2-1; unclear D gene. V lost 1 base and J 7 bases, leaving 8 bases between the germline ends. Germline CDR1 reads SGHTA; CDR2 reads FQGNSA. There are 13 residues in the CDR3. DNA of the CDR3: TGTGCCAGCAGCTTAGGAGTCCCAAATGAGCAGTTCTTC. This sequence encodes CASSLGVPNEQFF.

The chain is built from TRBV18 and TRBJ1-1; perhaps TRBD1 as D (6 bases). V lost 2 bases to trimming and J lost 2 bases, with 6 bases between them. CDR1 is KGHSH and CDR2 is LQKENI in the germline V gene. This CDR3 has 13 residues. The CDR3 nucleotides are TGTGCCAGCTCACCAGGGGGCAACACTGAAGCTTTCTTT. It is translated as CASSPGGNTEAFF.

This sequence joins TRBV9 and TRBJ2-4; 7 bases fit TRBD1. V lost 0 bases and J lost 10; bases outside the gene matches: 7. The CDR3 contains 14 residues. Germline V gives CDR1 SGDLS, CDR2 YYNGEE. CDR3 loop: CASSVEGQSVIQYF. Here the CDR3 DNA reads TGTGCCAGCAGCGTAGAGGGACAGTCGGTGATTCAGTACTTC.

The genes are TRBV27 and TRBJ1-5, with D possibly TRBD1 on 6 matching bases. CDR1 is MNHEY, CDR2 SMNVEV, per germline (reference sequence). Deletions cut 5 bases from V and 1 base from J, with 18 bases between. The CDR3 loop spans 17 amino acids. CDR3 DNA sequence: TGTGCCAGCAGTCCGTATACAGGGTCCTTAAGCAATCAGCCCCAGCATTTT. Its translation: CASSPYTGSLSNQPQHF.

The chain has TRBV6-1 and TRBJ2-1, with D possibly TRBD2 on 7 matching bases. The V gene lost 4 bases and the J gene lost 8 bases, with 21 bases spanning the gap. This CDR3 contains 16 residues. The germline V gene encodes CDR1 MNHNS and CDR2 SASEGT. The CDR3 loop reads CASSVRRGGSSDEQFF. CDR3 nucleotides: TGTGCCAGCAGTGTCCGCAGGGGCGGGAGTTCTGATGAGCAGTTCTTC.

This chain connects TRBV28 to TRBJ1-5, with TRBD1 matching 9 bases. Germline lookup yields CDR1 MDHEN and CDR2 SYDVKM. Trimming took 6 bases from V and 6 from J; bases not matched to a gene: 3. The CDR3 totals 13 residues. The DNA for the CDR3 is TGTGCCAGCAGGGGACAGGGTAGTCAGCCCCAGCATTTT. This gives the protein CASRGQGSQPQHF.

The chain joins TRBV18 to TRBJ1-4; D is perhaps TRBD1 (6 bases). Germline CDR1 is KGHSH and CDR2 is LQKENI. CDR3 length equals 15 residues. V gave up 5 bases and J gave up 0 bases, with 10 bases separating them. Here the CDR3 DNA reads TGTGCCAGCTCAGGAAAGGGGGCAACTAATGAAAAACTGTTTTTT. Translating it yields CASSGKGATNEKLFF.

This clone appeared once. The chain combines TRBV7-9 with TRBJ1-2; D is undetermined. The CDR3 has 12 amino acids. Looked up from germline, CDR1 is SEHNR and CDR2 is FQNEAQ (reference sequence). V was trimmed by 0 bases and J by 8 bases, leaving 7 bases between them. This chain's CDR3 is CASSLALIGYTF. The CDR3 DNA follows: TGTGCCAGCAGCTTAGCACTGATCGGCTACACCTTC.